The clone carrying this T cell receptor (beta chain) has just a few counts. Its antigen is currently unknown. The PCR ran on 60 Vbeta and 13 Jbeta primers. Assay: immunoSEQ multiplex PCR; the TCRdb copy retains only in-frame clones and omits some. The sample has 100,000 or so clones; around 15% are singletons. The data were obtained in a study of cytomegalovirus exposure and HLA in healthy donors. Turning to the study itself: The Caucasian-associated ancestry cluster held more than 80% of more than 350 genotyped donors. Study-level points and caveats: Immune exposure information available was restricted to CMV serostatus. Among donors in an Asian-associated ancestry cluster, a later analysis reportedly found fewer N-insertions than the approximately 670-donor mean. More clonal expansion characterized HLA-associated TCR beta chains than equally common others in a later analysis.

The V end lost 3 bases, the J end lost 0 bases, and 8 bases lay between the germline ends. Germline-derived CDR1 and CDR2 are LGHNA and YSLEER. The CDR3 extends over 14 amino acids. This chain joins TRBV4-3 and TRBJ1-1; perhaps TRBD1 as D (5 bases). Source material: PBMCs. The sequence came from a female donor in good health and CMV-seronegative. The CDR3 loop reads CASSQGRMNTEAFF. CDR3 in DNA: TGCGCCAGCAGCCAGGGGCGTATGAACACTGAAGCTTTCTTT.